This T cell receptor beta chain was observed in a study of cytomegalovirus exposure and HLA in healthy donors. Overall study: Genotyping of more than 300 donors showed that around 86% belonged to the Caucasian-associated ancestry cluster. Study-wide results and caveats: Excluded were some V segments that proved indistinguishable, including TRBV6-2 and TRBV6-3.

To note about this clone: Its specificity is unknown.

V was pared by 4 bases and J by 1 base, with 4 bases of the junction left unmatched. Germline V CDR1 and CDR2: SGHVS, FNYEAQ. The CDR3 contains 15 residues. Researchers ran the PCR with 60 Vbeta and 13 Jbeta primers. This table comes from immunoSEQ multiplex PCR, and its TCRdb copy is limited to in-frame clones, with some not included. This sample has about 210,000 clones, with about 79% found just once. The receptor was derived from a male donor in good health and CMV-seronegative. This sequence joins TRBV7-6 and TRBJ2-7; TRBD1 matches 10 bases. The sample comprised PBMCs. The CDR3 region is CASSSRQGASYEQYF. The CDR3 region has the DNA TGTGCCAGCAGCTCCCGACAGGGGGCGTCCTACGAGCAGTACTTC.